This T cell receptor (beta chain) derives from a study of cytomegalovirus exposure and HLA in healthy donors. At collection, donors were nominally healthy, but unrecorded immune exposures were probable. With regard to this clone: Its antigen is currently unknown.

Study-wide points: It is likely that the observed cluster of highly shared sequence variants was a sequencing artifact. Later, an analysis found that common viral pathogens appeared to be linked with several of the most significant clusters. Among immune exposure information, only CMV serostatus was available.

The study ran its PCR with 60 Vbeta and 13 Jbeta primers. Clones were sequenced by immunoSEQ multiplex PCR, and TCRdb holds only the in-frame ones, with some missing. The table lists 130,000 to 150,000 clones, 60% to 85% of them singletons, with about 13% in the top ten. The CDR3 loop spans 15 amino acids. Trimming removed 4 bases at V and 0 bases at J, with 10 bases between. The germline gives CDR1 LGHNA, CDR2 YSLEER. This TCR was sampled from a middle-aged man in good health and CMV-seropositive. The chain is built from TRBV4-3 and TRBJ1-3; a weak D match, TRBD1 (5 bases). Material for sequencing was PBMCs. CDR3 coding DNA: TGCGCCAGCAGCCCGGCAGGGAACTCTGGAAACACCATATATTTT. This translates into CASSPAGNSGNTIYF.